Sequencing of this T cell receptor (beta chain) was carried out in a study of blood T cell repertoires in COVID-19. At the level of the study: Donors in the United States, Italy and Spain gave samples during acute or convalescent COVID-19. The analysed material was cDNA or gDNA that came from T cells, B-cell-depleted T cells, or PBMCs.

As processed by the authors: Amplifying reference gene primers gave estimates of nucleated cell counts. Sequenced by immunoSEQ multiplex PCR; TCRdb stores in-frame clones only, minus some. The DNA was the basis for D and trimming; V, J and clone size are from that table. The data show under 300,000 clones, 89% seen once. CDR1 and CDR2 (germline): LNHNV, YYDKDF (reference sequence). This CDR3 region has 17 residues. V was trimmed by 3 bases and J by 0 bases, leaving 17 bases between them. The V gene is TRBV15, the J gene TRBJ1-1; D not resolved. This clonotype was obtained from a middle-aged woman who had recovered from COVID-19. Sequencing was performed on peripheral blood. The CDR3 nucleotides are TGTGCCACCAGCAGGGGAGGGATGGAAGGTATGAACACTGAAGCTTTCTTT. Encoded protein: CATSRGGMEGMNTEAFF. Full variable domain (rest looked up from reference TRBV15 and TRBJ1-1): DAMVIQNPRYQVTQFGKPVTLSCSQTLNHNVMYWYQQKSSQAPKLLFHYYDKDFNNEADTPDNFQSRRPNTSFCFLDIRSPGLGDTAMYLCATSRGGMEGMNTEAFFGQGTRLTVV.